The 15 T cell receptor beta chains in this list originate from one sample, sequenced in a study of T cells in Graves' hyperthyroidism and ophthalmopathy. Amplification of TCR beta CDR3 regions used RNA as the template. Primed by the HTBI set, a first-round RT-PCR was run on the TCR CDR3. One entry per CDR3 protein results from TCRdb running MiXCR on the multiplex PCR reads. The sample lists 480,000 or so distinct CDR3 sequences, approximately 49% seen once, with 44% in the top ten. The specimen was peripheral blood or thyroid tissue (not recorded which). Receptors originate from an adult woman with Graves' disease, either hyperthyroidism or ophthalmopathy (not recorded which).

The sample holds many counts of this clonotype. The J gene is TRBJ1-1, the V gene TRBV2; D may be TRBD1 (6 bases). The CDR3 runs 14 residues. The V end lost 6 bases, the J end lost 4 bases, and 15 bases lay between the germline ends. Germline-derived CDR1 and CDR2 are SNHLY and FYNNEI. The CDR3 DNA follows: TGTGCCAGCAGGGGAGGGGGGTTAGGCACTGAAGCTTTCTTT. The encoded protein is CASRGGGLGTEAFF. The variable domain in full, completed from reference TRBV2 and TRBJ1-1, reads EPEVTQTPSHQVTQMGQEVILRCVPISNHLYFYWYRQILGQKVEFLVSFYNNEISEKSEIFDDQFSVERPDGSNFTLKIRSTKLEDSAMYFCASRGGGLGTEAFFGQGTRLTVV.

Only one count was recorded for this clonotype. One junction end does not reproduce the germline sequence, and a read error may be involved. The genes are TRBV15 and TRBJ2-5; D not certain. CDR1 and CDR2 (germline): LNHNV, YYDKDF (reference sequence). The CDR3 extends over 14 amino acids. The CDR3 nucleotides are TGTGCCGCCAGCAGCTTGGTGCAGAGAGAGACCCAGTACTTC. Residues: CAASSLVQRETQYF.

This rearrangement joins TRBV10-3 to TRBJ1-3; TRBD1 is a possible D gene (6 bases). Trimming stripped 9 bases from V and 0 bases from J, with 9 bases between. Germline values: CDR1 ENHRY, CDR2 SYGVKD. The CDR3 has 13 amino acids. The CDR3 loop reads CAIRGVSGNTIYF. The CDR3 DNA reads TGTGCCATAAGGGGGGTCTCTGGAAACACCATATATTTT.

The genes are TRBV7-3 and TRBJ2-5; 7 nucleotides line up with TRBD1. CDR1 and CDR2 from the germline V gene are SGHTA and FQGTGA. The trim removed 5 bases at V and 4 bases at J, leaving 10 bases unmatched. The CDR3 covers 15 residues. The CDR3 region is CASSARGIGRETQYF. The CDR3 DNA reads TGTGCCAGCAGCGCCAGGGGGATAGGTAGAGAGACCCAGTACTTC.

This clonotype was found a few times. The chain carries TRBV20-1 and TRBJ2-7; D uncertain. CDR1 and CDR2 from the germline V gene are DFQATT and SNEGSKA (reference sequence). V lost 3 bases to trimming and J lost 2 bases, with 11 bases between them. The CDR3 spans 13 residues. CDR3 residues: CSARSQEPYEQYF. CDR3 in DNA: TGCAGTGCTAGGTCTCAGGAACCCTACGAGCAGTACTTC.

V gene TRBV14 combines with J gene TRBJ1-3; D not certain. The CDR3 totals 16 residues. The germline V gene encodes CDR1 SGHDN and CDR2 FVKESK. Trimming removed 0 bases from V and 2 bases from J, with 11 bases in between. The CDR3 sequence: CASSQDMGRTGNTIYF. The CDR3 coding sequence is TGTGCCAGCAGCCAAGATATGGGAAGGACTGGAAACACCATATATTTT.

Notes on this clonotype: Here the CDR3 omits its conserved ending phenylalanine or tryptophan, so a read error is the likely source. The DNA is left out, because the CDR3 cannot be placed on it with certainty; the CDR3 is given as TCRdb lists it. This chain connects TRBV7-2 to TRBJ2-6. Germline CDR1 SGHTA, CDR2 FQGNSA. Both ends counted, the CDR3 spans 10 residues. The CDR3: CASSQVAGTT.

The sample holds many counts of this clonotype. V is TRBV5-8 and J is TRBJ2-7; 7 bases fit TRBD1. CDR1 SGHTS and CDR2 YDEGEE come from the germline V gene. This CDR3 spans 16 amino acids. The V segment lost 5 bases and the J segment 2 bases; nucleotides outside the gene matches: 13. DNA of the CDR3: TGTGCCAGCAGTCGAGAGGGGGCAGACTTAACCTACGAGCAGTACTTC. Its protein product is CASSREGADLTYEQYF.

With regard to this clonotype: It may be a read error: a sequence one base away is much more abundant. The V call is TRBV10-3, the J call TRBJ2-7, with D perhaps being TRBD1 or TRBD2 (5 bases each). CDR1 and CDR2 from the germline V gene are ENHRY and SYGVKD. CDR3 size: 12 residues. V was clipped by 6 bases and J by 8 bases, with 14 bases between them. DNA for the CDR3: TGTGCCATCAGACCAGGCAGGGAGAAGCAGTACTTC. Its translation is CAIRPGREKQYF.

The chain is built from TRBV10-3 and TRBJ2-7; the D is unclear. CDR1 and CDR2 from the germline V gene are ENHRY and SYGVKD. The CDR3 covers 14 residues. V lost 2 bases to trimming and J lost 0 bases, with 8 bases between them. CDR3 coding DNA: TGTGCCATCAGTGAGCGAAGGAGCTCCTACGAGCAGTACTTC. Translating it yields CAISERRSSYEQYF.

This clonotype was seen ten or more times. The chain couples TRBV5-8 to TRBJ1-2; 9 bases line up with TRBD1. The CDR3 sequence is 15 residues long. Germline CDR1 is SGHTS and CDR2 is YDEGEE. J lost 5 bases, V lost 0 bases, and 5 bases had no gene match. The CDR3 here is CASSLGDRAEYGYTF. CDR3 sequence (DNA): TGTGCCAGCAGCTTGGGGGACAGGGCGGAGTATGGCTACACCTTC. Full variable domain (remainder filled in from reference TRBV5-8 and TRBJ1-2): EAGVTQSPTHLIKTRGQQATLRCSPISGHTSVYWYQQALGLGLQFLLWYDEGEERNRGNFPPRFSGRQFPNYSSELNVNALELEDSALYLCASSLGDRAEYGYTFGSGTRLTVV.

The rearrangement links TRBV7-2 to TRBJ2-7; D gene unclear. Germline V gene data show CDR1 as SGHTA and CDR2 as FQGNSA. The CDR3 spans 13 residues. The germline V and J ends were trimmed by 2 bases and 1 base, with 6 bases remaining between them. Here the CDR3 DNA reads TGTGCCAGCAGCTTAACTTTTTCCTACGAGCAGTACTTC. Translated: CASSLTFSYEQYF. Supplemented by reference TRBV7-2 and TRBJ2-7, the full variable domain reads GAGVSQSPSNKVTEKGKDVELRCDPISGHTALYWYRQSLGQGLEFLIYFQGNSAPDKSGLPSDRFSAERTGGSVSTLTIQRTQQEDSAVYLCASSLTFSYEQYFGPGTRLTVT.

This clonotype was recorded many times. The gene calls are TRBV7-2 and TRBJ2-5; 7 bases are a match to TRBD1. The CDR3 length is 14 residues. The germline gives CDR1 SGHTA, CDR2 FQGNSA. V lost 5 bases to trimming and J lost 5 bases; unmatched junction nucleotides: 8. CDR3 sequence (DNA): TGTGCCAGCAGCCCTTTTAGGGGGCTGGAGACCCAGTACTTC. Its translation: CASSPFRGLETQYF.

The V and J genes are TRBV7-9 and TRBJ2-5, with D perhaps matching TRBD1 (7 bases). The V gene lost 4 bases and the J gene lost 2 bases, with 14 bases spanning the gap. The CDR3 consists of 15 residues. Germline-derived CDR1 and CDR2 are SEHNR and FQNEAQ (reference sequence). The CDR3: CASSSPGDRQETQYF. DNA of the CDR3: TGTGCCAGCAGCTCCCCGGGGGACAGACAAGAGACCCAGTACTTC. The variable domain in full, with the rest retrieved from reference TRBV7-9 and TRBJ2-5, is DTGVSQNPRHKITKRGQNVTFRCDPISEHNRLYWYRQTLGQGPEFLTYFQNEAQLEKSRLLSDRFSAERPKGSFSTLEIQRTEQGDSAMYLCASSSPGDRQETQYFGPGTRLLVL.

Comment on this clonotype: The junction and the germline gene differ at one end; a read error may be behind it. The CDR3: CASSQDAGGQVF. The CDR3 DNA reads as TGTGCCAGCAGCCAAGATGCGGGGGGGCAAGTCTTT. This sequence joins TRBV4-2 and TRBJ1-1, with D tentatively TRBD1 (6 bases). This CDR3 comprises 12 residues. The V gene's germline CDR1 is LGHNA and CDR2 YNFKEQ.